What follows are 7 T cell receptor beta chains derived from one specimen sequenced in a study of T-cell reconstitution after alpha-beta-depleted transplantation in children. The library targeted TCRbeta and was prepared with unique molecular identifiers. TCRdb re-called the PCR reads with MiXCR, one entry per CDR3 protein. The table records approximately 200,000 distinct CDR3 sequences, about 6% of them present only once. The material sequenced was PBMCs, taken before TCRalphabeta/CD19-depleted stem cell transplant. These receptors all stem from a girl under three years old with combined immunodeficiency, due to receive a stem cell transplant.

Many counts were recorded for this clonotype. The J gene is TRBJ2-5, the V gene TRBV29-1; 8 bases line up with TRBD2. The V gene end was trimmed by 5 bases and the J gene end by 3 bases; junction bases not matched to a gene: 8. In germline, CDR1 is SQVTM, CDR2 ANQGSEA. The CDR3 is made up of 14 amino acids. CDR3 region: CSVFGLAPEETQYF. CDR3 nucleotide sequence: TGCAGCGTTTTTGGACTAGCCCCCGAAGAGACCCAGTACTTC. Based on the CDR3 plus reference TRBV29-1 and TRBJ2-5, the full variable domain is SAVISQKPSRDICQRGTSLTIQCQVDSQVTMMFWYRQQPGQSLTLIATANQGSEATYESGFVIDKFPISRPNLTFSTLTVSNMSPEDSSIYLCSVFGLAPEETQYFGPGTRLLVL.

This clonotype appeared many times. The gene calls are TRBV6-2 or TRBV6-3 and TRBJ2-1; TRBD2 agrees at 9 bases. This CDR3 has 16 residues. Germline V gene lookup returns CDR1 MNHEY and CDR2 SVGEGT. Trimming cost V 6 bases and J 10 bases; bases outside gene matches: 16. The CDR3 protein is CASSRGREGIRFEQFF. CDR3 coding DNA: TGTGCCAGCAGCCGCGGGAGGGAAGGCATTAGGTTCGAGCAGTTCTTC.

This clonotype was seen at least ten times. The chain recombines TRBV4-3 with TRBJ2-2, with D possibly being TRBD1 (5 bases). V was pared by 4 bases and J by 6 bases, with 12 bases between. CDR1 is LGHNA, CDR2 YSLEER, per germline. CDR3 length equals 14 residues. CDR3 sequence: CASSPPARAGELFF. The CDR3 DNA sequence: TGCGCCAGCAGCCCCCCGGCCAGGGCCGGGGAGCTGTTTTTT.

The sample holds many counts of this clonotype. This chain joins TRBV12-3 or TRBV12-4 and TRBJ2-5; 10 bases align to TRBD2. With 2 bases clipped from V and 4 bases from J, the junction kept 7 bases outside the gene matches. This CDR3 has 16 amino acids. The CDR3 DNA sequence: TGTGCCAGCAGTTTATTCCTAGCGGGAGTGGGAGAGACCCAGTACTTC. Its translation: CASSLFLAGVGETQYF.

This clonotype was detected many times. The V call is TRBV4-1, the J call TRBJ1-3; D call uncertain. Germline V CDR1 and CDR2: MGHRA, YSYEKL. Trimming took 3 bases from V and 3 from J, leaving 24 bases between them. CDR3 length equals 19 residues. CDR3 amino acids: CASSHLNVGTGSFGNTIYF. CDR3 in DNA: TGCGCCAGCAGCCACCTCAATGTAGGAACCGGGAGCTTTGGAAACACCATATATTTT.

This clonotype was seen many times. This chain links TRBV28 with TRBJ2-2, with a weak D call TRBD1 (6 bases). Per the germline V gene, CDR1 is MDHEN and CDR2 is SYDVKM. The CDR3 is 14 residues long. V lost 7 bases to trimming and J lost 6 bases, with 15 bases between them. The CDR3 nucleotides are TGTGCCAGCACCCAACGACAGGAGGCCGGGGAGCTGTTTTTT. It yields the protein CASTQRQEAGELFF.

Only a few counts were recorded for this clonotype. The V gene is TRBV19, the J gene TRBJ2-5; D possibly corresponds to TRBD2 (5 bases). CDR3 size: 14 residues. The V end was cut by 5 bases, the J end by 5 bases, with 15 bases between. CDR1 and CDR2 from the germline V gene are LNHDA and SQIVND (reference sequence). As DNA, the CDR3 is TGTGCCAGTAGTCGGACTTTTACCCCGGAGACCCAGTACTTC. Its translation is CASSRTFTPETQYF.